The source of this T cell receptor beta chain is a study of blood T cell repertoires in COVID-19. Study background: Specimens from acute and convalescent COVID-19 originated in the United States, Italy and Spain. Nucleic acid was either cDNA or gDNA, and it came from T cells, B-cell-depleted T cells, or PBMCs.

Per the original methods: Estimation of nucleated cell counts was performed using reference gene primer amplification. TCRdb's table, derived via immunoSEQ multiplex PCR, lists solely in-frame clones and lacks some. The V and J calls and clone size were taken over from that table, and D and trimming were inferred from the DNA. The profile covers more than 110,000 clones, with around 86% appearing a single time and roughly 3.9% taken by the ten largest. The J segment lost 2 bases and the V segment lost 6 bases, leaving 23 bases of the junction unmatched. The germline CDR1 and CDR2 sequences are MNHEY and SMNVEV (reference sequence). CDR3 size: 21 residues.

The rearrangement links TRBV27 to TRBJ2-5, with 11 nucleotides matching TRBD1. The sequencing input was peripheral blood. This clonotype was sampled from a woman of 80 years or more with acute or convalescent COVID-19. DNA for the CDR3: TGTGCCAGCAGCCGGGTGTATCGGGACAGGGGGTTTTTGGGGAGACAAGAGACCCAGTACTTC. Its protein product is CASSRVYRDRGFLGRQETQYF.